The rows below give T cell receptor beta chains drawn from one sample of a study of CD8 T cells in ankylosing spondylitis. MiXCR, run by TCRdb on the 5' RACE reads, gives a single entry per CDR3 protein. The sample yields around 440,000 distinct CDR3 sequences, 15% to 20% seen once. Sequencing was carried out using blood, either unsorted or a sorted T cell fraction (not recorded which). These receptors were taken from a male donor with ankylosing spondylitis. Each CDR3 is given with its conserved first and last residue. Each record gives: clone size, J gene, V gene, D gene, CDR3 DNA, CDR3 protein. The D gene is left open where the match is weak. Where a row states a size, it is once, few, many or the class of an expanded clone; other rows omit it.

>few|TRBJ1-5|TRBV19|TRBD1
TGTGCCAGTACCTCCCAGGGGGGACGGATTAATCAGCCCCAGCATTTT
CASTSQGGRINQPQHF
>many|TRBJ2-7|TRBV6-1|NA
TGTGCCAGCAGGGTTTCCTACGAGCAGTACTTC
CASRVSYEQYF
>NA|TRBJ2-2|TRBV5-1|NA
TGCGCCAGCAGCTTGGTCCAGGGTACGAGCACCGGGGAGCTGTTTTTT
CASSLVQGTSTGELFF
>few|TRBJ1-2|TRBV12-3/TRBV12-4|NA
TGTGCCAGCAGTTTTACCGGAGGCTACACCTTC
CASSFTGGYTF
>NA|TRBJ2-1|TRBV20-1|TRBD2
TGCAGTGCTGGGACTAGTTCGGATGAGCAGTTCTTC
CSAGTSSDEQFF
>few|TRBJ2-1|TRBV20-1|NA
TGCAGTGCTAGAGGCCCCGGGTCAGCCTCCTACAATGAGCAGTTCTTC
CSARGPGSASYNEQFF
>few|TRBJ2-1|TRBV6-2/TRBV6-3|TRBD1
TGTGCCAGCAGCCGCCGGGACAGGGGGCTAGCAGTCTCCTACAATGAGCAGTTCTTC
CASSRRDRGLAVSYNEQFF
>NA|TRBJ1-4|TRBV18|TRBD1
TGTGCCAGCTCACCCCCGGAGGGGGCTCGGGAAAAACTGTTTTTT
CASSPPEGAREKLFF
>many|TRBJ2-1|TRBV7-8|TRBD2
TGTGCCAGCAGCTTAGTGACTAGCGGGGGAGCGCTTCATGAGCAGTTCTTC
CASSLVTSGGALHEQFF
>few|TRBJ1-1|TRBV4-2|NA
TGTGCCAGCAGCCGCCGTACAGGGAGGGGCACTGAAGCTTTCTTT
CASSRRTGRGTEAFF
>NA|TRBJ1-5|TRBV20-1|NA
TGCAGTGCTAGGGTTCAGGGCAGCAGCAATCAGCCCCAGCATTTT
CSARVQGSSNQPQHF
>few|TRBJ1-4|TRBV20-1|NA
TGCAGTGCTAGAGGCAAGGCCGGGAGCCGGAATGAAAAACTGTTTTTT
CSARGKAGSRNEKLFF
>NA|TRBJ2-5|TRBV11-3|TRBD1
TGTGCCAGCAGCTTAGACGGGACAGGGGAAGAGACCCAGTACTTC
CASSLDGTGEETQYF
>NA|TRBJ2-7|TRBV7-9|NA
TGTGCCAGCAGCAACGGGGGCACTCTAAACTCCTACGAGCAGTACTTC
CASSNGGTLNSYEQYF
>many|TRBJ2-5|TRBV13|NA
TGTGCCAGCAGCACGACAGGAGGCGGAGAGACCCAGTACTTC
CASSTTGGGETQYF
>few|TRBJ2-7|TRBV18|TRBD1
TGTGCCAGCTCACCCAGGGGGCGCCGGAACGAGCAGTACTTC
CASSPRGRRNEQYF
>NA|TRBJ1-6|TRBV11-1|NA
TGTGCCAGCAGCCTCGGGGGCGGAAAGACCACCTATAATTCACCCCTCCACTTT
CASSLGGGKTTYNSPLHF
>few|TRBJ2-7|TRBV7-8|TRBD1
TGTGCCAGCAGCTTAGCAGGGACAGCCGAGCAGTACTTC
CASSLAGTAEQYF
>many|TRBJ1-1|TRBV29-1|NA
TGCAGCGTGCGGCGACAGAACACTGAAGCTTTCTTT
CSVRRQNTEAFF
>NA|TRBJ2-2|TRBV4-1|TRBD1
TGCGCCAGCAGCCAAACCGGGACAGGTACCGGGGAGCTGTTTTTT
CASSQTGTGTGELFF
>few|TRBJ2-1|TRBV3-1|TRBD1
TGTGCCAGCAGCCTTCCGGGACAGCCCTACAATGAGCAGTTCTTC
CASSLPGQPYNEQFF
>NA|TRBJ2-7|TRBV28|NA
TGTGCCAGCAGTTTAAAGAGCTACAGGGAGCAGTACTTC
CASSLKSYREQYF
>NA|TRBJ2-1|TRBV6-2/TRBV6-3|TRBD2
TGTGCCAGCAGTTACCAAAGACAGTTAGGGACTAGCGGGAGGGCTAGCAATGAGCAGTTCTTC
CASSYQRQLGTSGRASNEQFF
>NA|TRBJ2-7|TRBV3-1|TRBD2
TGTGCCAGCAGCCAAGACATCGGGGGGAACCACTACGAGCAGTACTTC
CASSQDIGGNHYEQYF
>few|TRBJ2-3|TRBV29-1|TRBD2
TGCAGCGTTGGAGGAGCGGGAGGGCCCACAGATACGCAGTATTTT
CSVGGAGGPTDTQYF
>NA|TRBJ2-7|TRBV7-2|NA
TGTGCCAGCAGCTTAGTTGGCCCGCCCTACGAGCAGTACTTC
CASSLVGPPYEQYF
>NA|TRBJ2-3|TRBV20-1|NA
TGCAGTGCTCAGGACAGAGGCACAGATACGCAGTATTTT
CSAQDRGTDTQYF
>NA|TRBJ1-4|TRBV4-2|NA
TGTGCCAGCAGCCAAGAGGGAGGCCAGTTTAATGAAAAACTGTTTTTT
CASSQEGGQFNEKLFF
>NA|TRBJ2-3|TRBV11-2|TRBD2
TGTGCCAGCAGCTTATTAGGGGTGGGACTAGCGGCATCCACAGATACGCAGTATTTT
CASSLLGVGLAASTDTQYF
>many|TRBJ1-1|TRBV5-1|NA
TGCGCCAGCAGCTTGGCCGACAGTGCCCACACTGAAGCTTTCTTT
CASSLADSAHTEAFF
>NA|TRBJ2-7|TRBV29-1|NA
TGCAGCGGGGCGCCGTCCTCCGGCGAGCAGTACTTC
CSGAPSSGEQYF
>NA|TRBJ1-4|TRBV5-6|NA
TGTGCCAGCAGCCGCCTGGACGGCCCCAATGAAAAACTGTTTTTT
CASSRLDGPNEKLFF
>NA|TRBJ2-7|TRBV18|TRBD1
TGTGCCAGCTCAAAAGCCCTGACAGGGGCGAACTCCTACGAGCAGTACTTC
CASSKALTGANSYEQYF
>NA|TRBJ2-1|TRBV18|NA
TGTGCCAGCTCGAGGGCTCTTGAGCAGTTCTTC
CASSRALEQFF
>NA|TRBJ2-7|TRBV28|NA
TGTGCCACCCACGGTCTGTCCTACGAGCAGTACTTC
CATHGLSYEQYF
>few|TRBJ1-1|TRBV20-1|NA
TGCAGTGCTAGAGATCCTACAGGGAAAAACACTGAAGCTTTCTTT
CSARDPTGKNTEAFF
>few|TRBJ1-2|TRBV28|NA
TGTGCCAGCAGTTTATTATTAGGCTGGGGGCCGGATGGCTACACCTTC
CASSLLLGWGPDGYTF